This entry features one T cell receptor beta chain sequence. These data belong to a study of T cell changes during pregnancy in multiple sclerosis. Some clones are missing from TCRdb's copy, which holds only in-frame ones; the method was immunoSEQ multiplex PCR. The data show over 30,000 clones, with 92% seen just once and less than 0.9% held by the top ten. The starting material was CD4+ T cells from peripheral blood mononuclear cells, obtained in the third trimester of pregnancy. This receptor was identified in a female donor with multiple sclerosis, enrolled in a pregnancy study.

CDR3 sequence: CASSMTSAAHNEQFF. CDR3 sequence (DNA): TGTGCCAGTAGTATGACTAGCGCGGCCCACAATGAGCAGTTCTTC. The gene calls are TRBV19 and TRBJ2-1, with TRBD2 matching over 8 bases. After removal of 3 bases from V and 5 bases from J, the junction contained 6 bases not matched to a gene. The germline V gene has CDR1 LNHDA and CDR2 SQIVND (reference sequence). The CDR3 runs to 15 residues.